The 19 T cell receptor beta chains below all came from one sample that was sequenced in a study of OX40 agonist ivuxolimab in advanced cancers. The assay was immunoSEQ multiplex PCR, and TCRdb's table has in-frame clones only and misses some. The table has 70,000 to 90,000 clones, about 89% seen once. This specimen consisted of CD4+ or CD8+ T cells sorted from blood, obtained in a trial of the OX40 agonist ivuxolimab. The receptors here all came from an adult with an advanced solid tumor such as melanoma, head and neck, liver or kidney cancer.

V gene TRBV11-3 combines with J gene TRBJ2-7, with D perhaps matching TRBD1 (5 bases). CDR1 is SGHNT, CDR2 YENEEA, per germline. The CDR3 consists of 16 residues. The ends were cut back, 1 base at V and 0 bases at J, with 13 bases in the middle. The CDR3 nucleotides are TGTGCCAGCAGCTTAGGGTCCAGGGCCTTCTCCTACGAGCAGTACTTC. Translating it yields CASSLGSRAFSYEQYF.

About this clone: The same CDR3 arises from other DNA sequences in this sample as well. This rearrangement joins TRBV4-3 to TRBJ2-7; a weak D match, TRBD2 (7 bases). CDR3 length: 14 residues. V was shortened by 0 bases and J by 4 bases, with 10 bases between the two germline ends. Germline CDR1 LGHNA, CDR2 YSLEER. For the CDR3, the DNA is TGCGCCAGCAGCCAAGAGGGGGGGGCATACGAGCAGTACTTC. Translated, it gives CASSQEGGAYEQYF.

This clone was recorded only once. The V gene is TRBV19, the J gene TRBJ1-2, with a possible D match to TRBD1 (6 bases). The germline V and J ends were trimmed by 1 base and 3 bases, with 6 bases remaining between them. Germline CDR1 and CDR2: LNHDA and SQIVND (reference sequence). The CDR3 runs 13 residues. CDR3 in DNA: TGTGCCAGTAGTATAGGGACAGACTATGGCTACACCTTC. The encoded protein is CASSIGTDYGYTF.

The CDR3, as DNA: TGCGCCAGCAGTGAGGGCCGGATCCATAACTATGGCTACACCTTC. The encoded protein is CASSEGRIHNYGYTF. The J gene is TRBJ1-2, the V gene TRBV10-2; D ambiguous. V gave up 2 bases and J gave up 1 base, with 11 bases separating them. This CDR3 has 15 residues. The germline gives CDR1 WSHSY, CDR2 SAAADI.

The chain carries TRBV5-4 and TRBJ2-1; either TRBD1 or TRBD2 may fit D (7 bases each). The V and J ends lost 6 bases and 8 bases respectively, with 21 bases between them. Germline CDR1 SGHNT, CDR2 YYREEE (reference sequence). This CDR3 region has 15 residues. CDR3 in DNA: TGTGCCAGCATCACTCGCGAGACAGGGAGGGATGAGCAGTTCTTC. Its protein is CASITRETGRDEQFF. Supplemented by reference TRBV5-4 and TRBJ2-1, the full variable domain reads ETGVTQSPTHLIKTRGQQVTLRCSSQSGHNTVSWYQQALGQGPQFIFQYYREEENGRGNFPPRFSGLQFPNYSSELNVNALELDDSALYLCASITRETGRDEQFFGPGTRLTVL.

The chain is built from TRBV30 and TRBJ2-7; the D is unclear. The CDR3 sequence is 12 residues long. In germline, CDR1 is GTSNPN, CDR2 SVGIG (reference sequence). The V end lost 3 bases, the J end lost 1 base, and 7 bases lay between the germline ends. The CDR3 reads CAWRGRSYEQYF. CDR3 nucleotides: TGTGCCTGGAGGGGTCGGTCCTACGAGCAGTACTTC.

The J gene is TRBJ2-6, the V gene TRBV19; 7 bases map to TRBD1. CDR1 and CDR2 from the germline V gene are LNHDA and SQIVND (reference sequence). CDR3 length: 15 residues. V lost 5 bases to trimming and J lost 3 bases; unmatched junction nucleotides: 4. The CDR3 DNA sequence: TGTGCCAGTAGTGACAGGGCGATTGGGGCCAACGTCCTGACTTTC. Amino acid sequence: CASSDRAIGANVLTF. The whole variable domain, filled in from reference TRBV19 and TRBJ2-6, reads DGGITQSPKYLFRKEGQNVTLSCEQNLNHDAMYWYRQDPGQGLRLIYYSQIVNDFQKGDIAEGYSVSREKKESFPLTVTSAQKNPTAFYLCASSDRAIGANVLTFGAGSRLTVL.

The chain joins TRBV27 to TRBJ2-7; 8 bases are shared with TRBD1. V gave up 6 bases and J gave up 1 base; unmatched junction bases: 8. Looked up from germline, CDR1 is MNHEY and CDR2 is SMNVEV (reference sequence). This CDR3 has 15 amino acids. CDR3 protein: CASSLGQGFSYEQYF. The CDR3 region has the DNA TGTGCCAGCAGCTTAGGACAGGGATTTTCCTACGAGCAGTACTTC.

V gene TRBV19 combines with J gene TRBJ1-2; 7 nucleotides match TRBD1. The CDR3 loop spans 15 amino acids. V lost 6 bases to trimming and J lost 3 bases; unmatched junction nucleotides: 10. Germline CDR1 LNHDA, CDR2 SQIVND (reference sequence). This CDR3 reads CASSTTGATDYGYTF. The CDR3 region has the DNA TGTGCCAGTAGCACAACAGGGGCCACGGACTATGGCTACACCTTC.

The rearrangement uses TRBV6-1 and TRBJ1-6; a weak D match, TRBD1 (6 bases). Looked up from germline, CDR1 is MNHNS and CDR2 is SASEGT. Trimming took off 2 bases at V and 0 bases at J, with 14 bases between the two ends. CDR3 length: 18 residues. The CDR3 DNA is TGTGCCAGCAGTGAATTCCGGGACATTAGCTCCTATAATTCACCCCTCCACTTT. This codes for CASSEFRDISSYNSPLHF.

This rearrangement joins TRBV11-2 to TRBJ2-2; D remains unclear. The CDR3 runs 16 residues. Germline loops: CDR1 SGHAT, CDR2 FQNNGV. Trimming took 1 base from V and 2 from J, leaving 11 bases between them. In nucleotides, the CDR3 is TGTGCCAGCAGCTTAGTATACAGCAAAAACACCGGGGAGCTGTTTTTT. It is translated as CASSLVYSKNTGELFF.

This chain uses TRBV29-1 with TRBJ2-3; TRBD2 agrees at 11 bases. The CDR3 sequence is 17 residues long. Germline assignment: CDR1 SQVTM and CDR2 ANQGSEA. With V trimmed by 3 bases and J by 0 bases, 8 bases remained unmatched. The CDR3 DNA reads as TGCAGCGTTGACCCTCAGGGACTAGCGGTTAGCACAGATACGCAGTATTTT. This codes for CSVDPQGLAVSTDTQYF.

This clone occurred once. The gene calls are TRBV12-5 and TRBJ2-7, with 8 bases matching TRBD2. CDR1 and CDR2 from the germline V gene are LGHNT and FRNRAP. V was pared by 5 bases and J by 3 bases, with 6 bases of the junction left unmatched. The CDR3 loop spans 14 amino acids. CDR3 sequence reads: CASGKGTSVYEQYF. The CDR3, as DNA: TGTGCTAGTGGTAAGGGGACTAGTGTCTACGAGCAGTACTTC.

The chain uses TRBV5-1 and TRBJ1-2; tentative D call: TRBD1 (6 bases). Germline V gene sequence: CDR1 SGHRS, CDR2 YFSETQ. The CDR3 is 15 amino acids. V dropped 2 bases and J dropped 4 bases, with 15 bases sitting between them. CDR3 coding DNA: TGCGCCAGCAGCTTAGGGGACACCAGGGGCTATGGCTACACCTTC. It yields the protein CASSLGDTRGYGYTF. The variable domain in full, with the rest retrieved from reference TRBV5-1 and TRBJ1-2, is KAGVTQTPRYLIKTRGQQVTLSCSPISGHRSVSWYQQTPGQGLQFLFEYFSETQRNKGNFPGRFSGRQFSNSRSEMNVSTLELGDSALYLCASSLGDTRGYGYTFGSGTRLTVV.

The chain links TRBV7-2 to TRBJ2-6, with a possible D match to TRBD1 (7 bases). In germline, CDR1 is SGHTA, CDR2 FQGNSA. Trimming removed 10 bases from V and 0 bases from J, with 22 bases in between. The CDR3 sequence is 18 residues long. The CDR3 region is CATPRSGGGFSGANVLTF. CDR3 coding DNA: TGTGCCACCCCTAGGTCAGGGGGAGGCTTCTCTGGGGCCAACGTCCTGACTTTC.

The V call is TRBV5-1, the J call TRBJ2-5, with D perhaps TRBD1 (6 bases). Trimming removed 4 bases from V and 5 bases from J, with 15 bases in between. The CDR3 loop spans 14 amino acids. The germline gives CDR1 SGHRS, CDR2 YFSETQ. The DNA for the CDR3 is TGCGCCAGCAGCGAAGGACAGCCACGGGAGACCCAGTACTTC. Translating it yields CASSEGQPRETQYF.

Here the CDR3 DNA reads TGTGCCAGCAGCGGGTCTGCGGGAGGAGTCCATGAGCAGTTCTTC. Its translation is CASSGSAGGVHEQFF. The chain recombines TRBV5-4 with TRBJ2-1, with TRBD2 identical over 8 bases. The germline V gene has CDR1 SGHNT and CDR2 YYREEE (reference sequence). CDR3 size: 15 residues. J gave up 8 bases and V 4 bases, and 11 bases lay outside the gene matches.

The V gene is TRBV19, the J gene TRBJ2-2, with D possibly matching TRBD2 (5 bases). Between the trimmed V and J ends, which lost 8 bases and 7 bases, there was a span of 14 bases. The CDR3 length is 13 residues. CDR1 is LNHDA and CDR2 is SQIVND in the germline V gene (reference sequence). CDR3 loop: CASRPLASGELFF. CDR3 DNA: TGTGCCAGTCGCCCTCTAGCTAGCGGGGAGCTGTTTTTT.

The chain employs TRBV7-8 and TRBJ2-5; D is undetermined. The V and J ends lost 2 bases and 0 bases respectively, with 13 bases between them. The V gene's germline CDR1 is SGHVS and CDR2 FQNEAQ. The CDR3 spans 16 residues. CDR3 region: CASSLNSGPNQETQYF. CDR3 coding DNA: TGTGCCAGCAGCTTAAACTCAGGCCCCAACCAAGAGACCCAGTACTTC.